Listed here are 2 T cell receptor beta chains from one sample, sequenced in a study of cytomegalovirus exposure and HLA in healthy donors. Amplification used 60 Vbeta primers and 13 Jbeta primers. Clones were read by immunoSEQ multiplex PCR, and TCRdb kept only the in-frame ones, dropping some. Of around 140,000 clones listed, 75% to 85% are singletons. The sample taken for sequencing was PBMCs. The receptors derive from a woman aged 35 to 49 in good health and CMV-seropositive.

The rearrangement links TRBV28 to TRBJ1-3; D gene unclear. The CDR3 contains 14 residues. V was trimmed by 2 bases and J by 4 bases, leaving 9 bases between them. The V gene's germline CDR1 is MDHEN and CDR2 SYDVKM. CDR3 nucleotides: TGTGCCAGCAGTTTAGCCGGGTTGGGAAACACCATATATTTT. Translation: CASSLAGLGNTIYF.

V usage is TRBV2 and J usage is TRBJ2-2; 9 nucleotides match TRBD1. The CDR3 covers 16 residues. CDR1 is SNHLY, CDR2 FYNNEI, per germline. Trimming at V came to 6 bases and at J to 0 bases, leaving 5 bases not matched to a gene. Here the CDR3 reads CASRRDRGSNTGELFF. The CDR3 DNA reads as TGTGCCAGCAGGAGAGACAGGGGGTCGAACACCGGGGAGCTGTTTTTT.